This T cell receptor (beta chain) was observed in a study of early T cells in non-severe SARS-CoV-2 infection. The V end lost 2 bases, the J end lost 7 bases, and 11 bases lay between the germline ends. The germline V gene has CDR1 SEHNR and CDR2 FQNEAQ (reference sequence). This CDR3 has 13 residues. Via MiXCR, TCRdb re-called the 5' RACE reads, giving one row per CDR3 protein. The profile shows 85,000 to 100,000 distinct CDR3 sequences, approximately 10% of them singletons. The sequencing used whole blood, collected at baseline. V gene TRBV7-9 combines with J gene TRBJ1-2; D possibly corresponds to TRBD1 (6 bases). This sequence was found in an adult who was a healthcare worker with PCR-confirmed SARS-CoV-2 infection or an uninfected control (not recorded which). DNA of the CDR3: TGTGCCAGCAGCTTAAATATGGGGGCTGGCTACACCTTC. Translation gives CASSLNMGAGYTF.